This T cell receptor beta chain was recovered during a study of OX40 agonist ivuxolimab in advanced cancers. Study-level points and caveats: Dosing at 0.1 to 3.0 mg/kg was accompanied by clonal expansion of CD4+ and CD8+ blood T cells by week 6. Near-lowest levels of clonal expansion characterized partial responders at 0.1-3.0 mg/kg.

Germline V gives CDR1 WNHNN, CDR2 SYGVQD (reference sequence). This CDR3 comprises 13 residues. Trimming took 2 bases from V and 9 from J, leaving 11 bases between them. As to this clone: What it recognizes is unknown.

Researchers took blood at baseline, on cycle 4 day 1, and on cycle 7 day 1. Only in-frame clones appear in the TCRdb table, and some are missing; sequencing was by immunoSEQ multiplex PCR. The sample carries under 110,000 clones, 90% recorded once. The sequences come from CD4+ or CD8+ T cells sorted from blood, collected in a trial of the OX40 agonist ivuxolimab. This sequence originates from an adult with an advanced solid tumor such as melanoma, head and neck, liver or kidney cancer. The chain is built from TRBV10-1 and TRBJ1-5; D not certain. CDR3 in DNA: TGCGCCAGCAGTGAGAGGCTTCCATGGCCCCAGCATTTT. Translating it yields CASSERLPWPQHF.